The next 6 T cell receptor beta chains were all read from a single sample in a study of blood T cell repertoires in COVID-19. TCRdb's copy holds only in-frame clones and misses some; the assay was immunoSEQ multiplex PCR. The repertoire includes 70,000 to 95,000 clones, over 80% of them detected once, and approximately 10% sits in the top ten. The material sequenced was peripheral blood. These receptors all stem from a woman aged 70-85 years with active or convalescent COVID-19.

This sequence joins TRBV6-1 and TRBJ1-5; a possible D gene is TRBD1 (6 bases). V was pared by 1 base and J by 5 bases, with 12 bases between. This CDR3 is 15 amino acids long. Germline V CDR1 and CDR2: MNHNS, SASEGT. In DNA form, the CDR3 reads TGTGCCAGCAGTGAAGGGACAGCGGGGGATCAGCCCCAGCATTTT. This translates into CASSEGTAGDQPQHF.

This clone was picked up one time. The V gene is TRBV27, the J gene TRBJ1-2; D may be TRBD1 (5 bases). Trimming cost V 6 bases and J 8 bases, with 13 bases left between them. CDR1 and CDR2 (germline): MNHEY, SMNVEV (reference sequence). This CDR3 is built from 12 residues. The CDR3 loop is CASSPGGEGYTF. DNA of the CDR3: TGTGCCAGCAGCCCTGGGGGGGAGGGCTACACCTTC.

The chain couples TRBV5-4 to TRBJ1-3; unclear D gene. Trimming stripped 2 bases from V and 2 bases from J, with 8 bases between. This CDR3 has 14 amino acids. Germline-derived CDR1 and CDR2 are SGHNT and YYREEE (reference sequence). The chain's CDR3 is CASSFGLTGNTIYF. The CDR3 bases are TGTGCCAGCAGCTTTGGGCTCACTGGAAACACCATATATTTT.

The chain joins TRBV18 to TRBJ2-3; no reliable D call. The CDR3 length is 14 residues. Between the trimmed V and J ends, which lost 3 bases and 6 bases, there was a span of 13 bases. Germline lookup yields CDR1 KGHSH and CDR2 LQKENI. The CDR3 loop reads CASSPSSEFDTQYF. The CDR3 DNA reads as TGTGCCAGCTCACCTAGCTCGGAGTTTGATACGCAGTATTTT.

The chain joins TRBV5-4 to TRBJ2-1, with TRBD1 as a possible D gene (5 bases). Germline V CDR1 and CDR2: SGHNT, YYREEE (reference sequence). The CDR3 contains 14 residues. Trimming removed 0 bases at V and 7 bases at J, with 11 bases between. CDR3 in amino acids: CASSLASQGNEQFF. The CDR3 region has the DNA TGTGCCAGCAGCTTGGCCTCTCAGGGTAATGAGCAGTTCTTC.

J is TRBJ1-1 and V is TRBV11-2, with no clear D. This CDR3 has 12 residues. Trimming left V 2 bases short and J 7 bases short, with 8 bases between. Germline V CDR1 and CDR2: SGHAT, FQNNGV. CDR3 bases: TGTGCCAGCAGCTTAAATCAGGATGAAGCTTTCTTT. Its translation: CASSLNQDEAFF. The full variable domain, in which reference TRBV11-2 and TRBJ1-1 provide the parts outside the CDR3, is EAGVAQSPRYKIIEKRQSVAFWCNPISGHATLYWYQQILGQGPKLLIQFQNNGVVDDSQLPKDRFSAERLKGVDSTLKIQPAKLEDSAVYLCASSLNQDEAFFGQGTRLTVV.